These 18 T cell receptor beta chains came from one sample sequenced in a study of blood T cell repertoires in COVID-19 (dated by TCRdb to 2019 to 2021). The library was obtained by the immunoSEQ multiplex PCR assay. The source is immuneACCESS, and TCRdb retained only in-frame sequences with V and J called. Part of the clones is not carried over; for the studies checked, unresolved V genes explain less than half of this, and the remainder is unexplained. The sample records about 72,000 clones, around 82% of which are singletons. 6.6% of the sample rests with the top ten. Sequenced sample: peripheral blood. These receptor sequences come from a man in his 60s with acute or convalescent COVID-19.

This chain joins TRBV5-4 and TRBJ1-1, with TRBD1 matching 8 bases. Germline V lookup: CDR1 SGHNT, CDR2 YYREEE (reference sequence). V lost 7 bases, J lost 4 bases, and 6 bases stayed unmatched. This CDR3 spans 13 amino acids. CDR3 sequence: CASPGQGSTEAFF. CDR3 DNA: TGTGCCAGCCCAGGACAGGGAAGCACTGAAGCTTTCTTT.

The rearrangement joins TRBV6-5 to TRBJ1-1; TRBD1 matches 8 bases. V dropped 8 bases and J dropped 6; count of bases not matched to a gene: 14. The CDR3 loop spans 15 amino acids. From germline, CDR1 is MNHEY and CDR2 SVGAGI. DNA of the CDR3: TGTGCCAGCTCCCCAAGGGGCAGGGGGCAGGCTGAAGCTTTCTTT. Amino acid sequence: CASSPRGRGQAEAFF.

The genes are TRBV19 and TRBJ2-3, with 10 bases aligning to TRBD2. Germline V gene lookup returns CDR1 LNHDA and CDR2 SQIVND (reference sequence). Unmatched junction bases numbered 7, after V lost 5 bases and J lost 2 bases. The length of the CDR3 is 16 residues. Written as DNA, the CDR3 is TGTGCCAGTAGTCGCTTAGCGGGGGGCTTCACAGATACGCAGTATTTT. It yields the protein CASSRLAGGFTDTQYF.

CDR3 DNA sequence: TGTGCCAGTAGTAACCTGCGAGAGCAGTTCTTC. Translating it yields CASSNLREQFF. The chain is built from TRBV19 and TRBJ2-1; unclear D gene. The germline V and J ends were trimmed by 4 bases and 10 bases, with 8 bases remaining between them. The CDR3 sequence is 11 residues long. Looked up from germline, CDR1 is LNHDA and CDR2 is SQIVND (reference sequence).

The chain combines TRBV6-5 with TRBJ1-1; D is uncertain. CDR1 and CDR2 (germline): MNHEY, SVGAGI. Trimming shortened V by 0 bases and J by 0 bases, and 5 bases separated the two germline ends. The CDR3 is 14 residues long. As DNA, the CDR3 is TGTGCCAGCAGTTACTCGTCCATGAACACTGAAGCTTTCTTT. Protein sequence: CASSYSSMNTEAFF.

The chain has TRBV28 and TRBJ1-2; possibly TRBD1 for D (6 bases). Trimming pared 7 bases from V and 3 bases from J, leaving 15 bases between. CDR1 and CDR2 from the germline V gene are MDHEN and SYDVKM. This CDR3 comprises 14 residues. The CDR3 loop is CASTKTGFDYGYTF. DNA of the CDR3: TGTGCCAGCACTAAAACAGGGTTCGACTATGGCTACACCTTC.

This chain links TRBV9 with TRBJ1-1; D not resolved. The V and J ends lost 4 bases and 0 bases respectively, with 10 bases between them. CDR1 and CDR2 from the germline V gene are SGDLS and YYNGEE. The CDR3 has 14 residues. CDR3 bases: TGTGCCAGCAGCTCTAGTCCCCTGAACACTGAAGCTTTCTTT. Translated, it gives CASSSSPLNTEAFF.

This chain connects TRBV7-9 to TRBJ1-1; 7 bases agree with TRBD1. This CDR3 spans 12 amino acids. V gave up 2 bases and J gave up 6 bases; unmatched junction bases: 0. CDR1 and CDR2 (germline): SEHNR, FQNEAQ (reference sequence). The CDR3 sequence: CASSLQGAEAFF. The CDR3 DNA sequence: TGTGCCAGCAGCTTACAGGGGGCTGAAGCTTTCTTT.

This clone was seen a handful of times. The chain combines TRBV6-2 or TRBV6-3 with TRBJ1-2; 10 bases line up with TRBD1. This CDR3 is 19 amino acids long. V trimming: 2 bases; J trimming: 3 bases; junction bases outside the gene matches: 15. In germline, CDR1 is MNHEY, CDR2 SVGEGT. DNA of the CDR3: TGTGCCAGCAGTTACCCGGGGACAGGGGAGAGTCTAGAGGACTATGGCTACACCTTC. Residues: CASSYPGTGESLEDYGYTF.

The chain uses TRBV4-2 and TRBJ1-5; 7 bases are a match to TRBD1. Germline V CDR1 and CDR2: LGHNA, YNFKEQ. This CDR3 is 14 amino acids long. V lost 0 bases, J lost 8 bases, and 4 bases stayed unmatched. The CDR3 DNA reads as TGTGCCAGCAGCCAAGAGGGTGGGACAGAGCCCCAGCATTTT. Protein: CASSQEGGTEPQHF.

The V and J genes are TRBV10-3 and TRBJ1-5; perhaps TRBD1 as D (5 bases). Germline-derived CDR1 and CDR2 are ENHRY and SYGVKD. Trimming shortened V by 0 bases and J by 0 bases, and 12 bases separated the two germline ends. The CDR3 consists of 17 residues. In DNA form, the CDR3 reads TGTGCCATCAGTGAGTCGACTGGGGGGAATAGCAATCAGCCCCAGCATTTT. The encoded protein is CAISESTGGNSNQPQHF.

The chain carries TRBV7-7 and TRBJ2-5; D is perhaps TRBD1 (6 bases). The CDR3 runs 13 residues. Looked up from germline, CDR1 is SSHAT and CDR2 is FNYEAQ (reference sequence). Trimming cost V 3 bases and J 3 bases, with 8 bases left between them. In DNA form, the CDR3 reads TGTGCCAGCAGCTTGGACAGAAAAGAGACCCAGTACTTC. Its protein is CASSLDRKETQYF.

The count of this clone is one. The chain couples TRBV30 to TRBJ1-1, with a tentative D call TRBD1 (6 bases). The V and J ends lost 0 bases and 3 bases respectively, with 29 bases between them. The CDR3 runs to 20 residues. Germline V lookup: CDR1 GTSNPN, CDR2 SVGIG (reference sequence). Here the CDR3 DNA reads TGTGCCTGGAGTGTGGCAGGGGCCCGCCTCACGTCGACCGAGTACACTGAAGCTTTCTTT. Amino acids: CAWSVAGARLTSTEYTEAFF. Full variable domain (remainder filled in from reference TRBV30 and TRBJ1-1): SQTIHQWPATLVQPVGSPLSLECTVEGTSNPNLYWYRQAAGRGLQLLFYSVGIGQISSEVPQNLSASRPQDRQFILSSKKLLLSDSGFYLCAWSVAGARLTSTEYTEAFFGQGTRLTVV.

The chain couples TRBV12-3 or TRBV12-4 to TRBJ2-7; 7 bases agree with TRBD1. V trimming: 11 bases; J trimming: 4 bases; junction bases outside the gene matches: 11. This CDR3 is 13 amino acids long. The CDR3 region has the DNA TGTGCCTCAGCTACAGGGGTCGCATACGAGCAGTACGTC. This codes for CASATGVAYEQYV.

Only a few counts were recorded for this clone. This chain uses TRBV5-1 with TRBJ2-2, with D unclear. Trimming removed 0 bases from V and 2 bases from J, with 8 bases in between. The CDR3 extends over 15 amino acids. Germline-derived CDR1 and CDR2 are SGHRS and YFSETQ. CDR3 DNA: TGCGCCAGCAGCTTGGGCCAGCGAAACACCGGGGAGCTGTTTTTT. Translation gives CASSLGQRNTGELFF.

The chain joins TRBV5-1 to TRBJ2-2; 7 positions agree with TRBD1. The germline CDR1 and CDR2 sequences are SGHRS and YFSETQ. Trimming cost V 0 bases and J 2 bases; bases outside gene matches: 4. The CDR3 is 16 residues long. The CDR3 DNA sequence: TGCGCCAGCAGCTTGGACCAGGGGGTTAACACCGGGGAGCTGTTTTTT. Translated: CASSLDQGVNTGELFF.

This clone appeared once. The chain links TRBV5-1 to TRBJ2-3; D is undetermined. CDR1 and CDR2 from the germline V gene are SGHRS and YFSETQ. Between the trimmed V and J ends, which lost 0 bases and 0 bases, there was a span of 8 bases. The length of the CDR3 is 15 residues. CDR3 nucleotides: TGCGCCAGCAGCTTGGGACTTTCCAGCACAGATACGCAGTATTTT. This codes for CASSLGLSSTDTQYF.

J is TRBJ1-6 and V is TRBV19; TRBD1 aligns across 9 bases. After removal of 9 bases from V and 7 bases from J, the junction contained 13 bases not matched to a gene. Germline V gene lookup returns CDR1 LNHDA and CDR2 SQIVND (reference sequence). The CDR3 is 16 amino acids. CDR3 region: CASRKPGQGYNSPLHF. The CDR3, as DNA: TGTGCCAGCCGAAAACCCGGACAGGGGTACAATTCACCCCTCCACTTT.